This TCR beta chain is drawn from a study of T cells after yellow fever vaccination. About this clonotype itself: Its antigen is not known.

Germline loops: CDR1 SGHTA, CDR2 FQGTGA. This CDR3 has 13 amino acids. The V and J ends lost 5 bases and 8 bases respectively, with 15 bases between them. General study findings and limits: Abundant bulk-population clonotypes could contaminate the FACS-sorted repertoires. Only a minor proportion of clonotypes was detected across both CD4 and CD8 compartments. Researchers report a weaker secondary response that nonetheless peaked faster, day 5 versus 15.

By 5'RACE template switching, TCR cDNA was produced, with a universal primer site and UMIs added in the process. TCRdb used MiXCR to reprocess the 5' RACE reads, holding one entry per CDR3 protein. The sample records some 300,000 distinct CDR3 sequences, 8.7% being singletons. The chain links TRBV7-3 to TRBJ1-1; a possible D gene is TRBD1 (5 bases). The receptor was derived from a man younger than 35 who received the YFV17D yellow fever vaccine. The source material was CD4+ T cells sorted from PBMCs, sampled 5 days after the yellow fever booster vaccination. The CDR3 loop is CASSPYWGGEAFF. The CDR3 nucleotides read TGTGCCAGCAGCCCCTACTGGGGGGGAGAAGCTTTCTTT.